The 2 T cell receptor beta chains below come from one sample, sequenced in a study of PD-1 blockade in classical Hodgkin lymphoma. Each patient relapsed following autologous stem cell transplantation, and prior brentuximab vedotin exposure differed. Thawed PBMCs were the source of CD4+ T cells, purified by magnetic negative selection. The table came from immunoSEQ multiplex PCR; TCRdb's copy has only in-frame clones and leaves some out. The table shows some 26,000 clones, with 84% occurring only once. This material consisted of CD4+ T cells from blood, taken at baseline. The receptors shown here come from a human donor with classical Hodgkin lymphoma.

This clone came up a few times. The CDR3 sequence: CASSPRSTGELFF. The CDR3 nucleotides read TGTGCCAGCAGCCCTAGGTCGACCGGGGAGCTGTTTTTT. This chain uses TRBV6-6 with TRBJ2-2; D call uncertain. The CDR3 consists of 13 residues. Germline assignment: CDR1 MNHNY and CDR2 SVGAGI (reference sequence). Trimming shortened V by 6 bases and J by 5 bases, and 10 bases separated the two germline ends.

This chain joins TRBV18 and TRBJ1-4; D not resolved. The CDR3 is 15 amino acids. Trimming stripped 0 bases from V and 7 bases from J, with 12 bases between. In germline, CDR1 is KGHSH, CDR2 LQKENI. The chain's CDR3 is CASSPPSGDREKLFF. In DNA, the CDR3 is TGTGCCAGCTCACCACCGTCCGGGGATCGTGAAAAACTGTTTTTT.